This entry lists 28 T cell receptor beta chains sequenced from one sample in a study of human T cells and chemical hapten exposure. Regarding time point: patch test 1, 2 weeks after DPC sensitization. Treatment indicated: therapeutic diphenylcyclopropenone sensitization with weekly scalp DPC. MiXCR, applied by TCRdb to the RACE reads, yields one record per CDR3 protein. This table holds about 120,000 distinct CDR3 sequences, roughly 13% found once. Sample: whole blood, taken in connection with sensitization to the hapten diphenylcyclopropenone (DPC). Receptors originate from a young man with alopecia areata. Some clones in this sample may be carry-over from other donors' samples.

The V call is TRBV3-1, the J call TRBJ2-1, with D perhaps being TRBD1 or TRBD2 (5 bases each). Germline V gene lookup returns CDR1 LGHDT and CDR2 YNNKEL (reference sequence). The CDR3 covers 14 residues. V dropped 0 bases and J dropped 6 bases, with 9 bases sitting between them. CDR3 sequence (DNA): TGTGCCAGCAGCCAAGATAGAGGGACCAATGAGCAGTTCTTC. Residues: CASSQDRGTNEQFF.

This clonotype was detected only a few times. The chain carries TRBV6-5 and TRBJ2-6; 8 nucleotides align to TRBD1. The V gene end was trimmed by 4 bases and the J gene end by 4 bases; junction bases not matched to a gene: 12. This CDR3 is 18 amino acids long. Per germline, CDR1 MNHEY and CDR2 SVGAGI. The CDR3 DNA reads TGTGCCAGCAGTTTTGGACAGGGTATTAGATCCGGGGCCAACGTCCTGACTTTC. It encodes CASSFGQGIRSGANVLTF.

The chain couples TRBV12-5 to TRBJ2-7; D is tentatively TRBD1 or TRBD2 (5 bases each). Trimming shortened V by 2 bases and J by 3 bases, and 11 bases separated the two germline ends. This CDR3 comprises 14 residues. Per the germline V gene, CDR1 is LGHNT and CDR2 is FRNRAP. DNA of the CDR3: TGTGCTAGTGGTTTGACCGGGACCTACTACGAGCAGTACGTC. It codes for CASGLTGTYYEQYV.

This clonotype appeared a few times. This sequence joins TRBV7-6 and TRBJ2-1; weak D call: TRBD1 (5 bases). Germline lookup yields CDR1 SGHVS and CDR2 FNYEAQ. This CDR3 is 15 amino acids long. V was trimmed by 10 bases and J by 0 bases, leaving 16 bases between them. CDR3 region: CATTGGPSSYNEQFF. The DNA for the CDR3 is TGTGCCACAACAGGCGGACCAAGCTCCTACAATGAGCAGTTCTTC.

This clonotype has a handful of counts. The CDR3 sequence: CASSLRAGGNQPQHF. In DNA, the CDR3 is TGTGCCAGCAGCTTGAGGGCAGGCGGCAATCAGCCCCAGCATTTT. V gene TRBV5-6 combines with J gene TRBJ1-5, with unresolved D. CDR3 length: 15 amino acids. The germline gives CDR1 SGHDT, CDR2 YYEEEE. With 1 base removed from V and 2 bases from J, the gap between germline ends came to 10 bases. The entire variable domain, with the rest obtained from reference TRBV5-6 and TRBJ1-5, is as follows: DAGVTQSPTHLIKTRGQQVTLRCSPKSGHDTVSWYQQALGQGPQFIFQYYEEEERQRGNFPDRFSGHQFPNYSSELNVNALLLGDSALYLCASSLRAGGNQPQHFGDGTRLSIL.

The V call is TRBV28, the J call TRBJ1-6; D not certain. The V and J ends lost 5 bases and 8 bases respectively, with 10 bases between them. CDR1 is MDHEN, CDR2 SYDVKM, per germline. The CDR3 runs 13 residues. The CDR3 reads CASSSRRYSPLHF. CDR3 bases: TGTGCCAGCAGTAGCCGACGGTATTCACCCCTCCACTTT.

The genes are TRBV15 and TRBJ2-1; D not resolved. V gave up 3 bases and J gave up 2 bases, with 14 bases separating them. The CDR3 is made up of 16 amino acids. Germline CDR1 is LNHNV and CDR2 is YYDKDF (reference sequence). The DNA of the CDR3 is TGTGCCACCAGCAGTTCAGCCTCGACTCCCTACAATGAGCAGTTCTTC. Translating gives CATSSSASTPYNEQFF.

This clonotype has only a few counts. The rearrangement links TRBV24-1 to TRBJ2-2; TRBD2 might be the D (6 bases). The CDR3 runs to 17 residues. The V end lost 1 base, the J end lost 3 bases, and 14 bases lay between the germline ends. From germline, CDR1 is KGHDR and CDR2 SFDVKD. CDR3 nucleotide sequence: TGTGCCACCAGTGATTTAGGAGGGCCCTCGGACACCGGGGAGCTGTTTTTT. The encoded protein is CATSDLGGPSDTGELFF.

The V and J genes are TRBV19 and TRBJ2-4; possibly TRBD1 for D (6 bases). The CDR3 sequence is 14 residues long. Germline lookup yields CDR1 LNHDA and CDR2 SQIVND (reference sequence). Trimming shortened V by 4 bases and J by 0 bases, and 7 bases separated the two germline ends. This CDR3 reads CASSNRVAKNIQYF. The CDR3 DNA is TGTGCCAGTAGTAACAGGGTAGCCAAAAACATTCAGTACTTC.

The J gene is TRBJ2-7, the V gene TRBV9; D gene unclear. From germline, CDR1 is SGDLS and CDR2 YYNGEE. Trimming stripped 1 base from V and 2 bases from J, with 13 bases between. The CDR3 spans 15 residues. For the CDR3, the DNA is TGTGCCAGCAGCGTAACGGTGACCGAAACCTACGAGCAGTACGTC. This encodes CASSVTVTETYEQYV.

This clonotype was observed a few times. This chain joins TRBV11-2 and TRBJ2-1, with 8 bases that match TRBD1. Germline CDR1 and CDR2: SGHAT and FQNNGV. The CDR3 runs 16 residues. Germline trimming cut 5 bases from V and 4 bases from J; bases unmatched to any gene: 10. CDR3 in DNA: TGTGCCAGCAGCCTTCGGGACAGGCTAACTTACAATGAGCAGTTCTTC. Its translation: CASSLRDRLTYNEQFF.

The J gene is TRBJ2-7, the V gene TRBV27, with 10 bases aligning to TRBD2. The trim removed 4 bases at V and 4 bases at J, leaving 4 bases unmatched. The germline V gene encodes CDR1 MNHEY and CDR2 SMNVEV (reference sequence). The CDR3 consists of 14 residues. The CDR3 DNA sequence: TGTGCCAGCAGTTCTAAGCGGGGGGGGTACGAGCAGTACTTC. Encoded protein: CASSSKRGGYEQYF.

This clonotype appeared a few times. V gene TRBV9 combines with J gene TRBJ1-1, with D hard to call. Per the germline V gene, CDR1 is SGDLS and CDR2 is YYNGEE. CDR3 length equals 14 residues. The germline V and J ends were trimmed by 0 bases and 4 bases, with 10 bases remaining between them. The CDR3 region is CASSVGQEGTEAFF. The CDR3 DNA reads TGTGCCAGCAGCGTAGGGCAGGAGGGCACTGAAGCTTTCTTT. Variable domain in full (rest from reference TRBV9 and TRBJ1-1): DSGVTQTPKHLITATGQRVTLRCSPRSGDLSVYWYQQSLDQGLQFLIQYYNGEERAKGNILERFSAQQFPDLHSELNLSSLELGDSALYFCASSVGQEGTEAFFGQGTRLTVV.

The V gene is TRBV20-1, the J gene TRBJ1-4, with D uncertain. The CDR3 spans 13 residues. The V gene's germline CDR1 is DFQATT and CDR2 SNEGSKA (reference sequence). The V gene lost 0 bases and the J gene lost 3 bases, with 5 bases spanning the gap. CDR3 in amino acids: CSAREAANEKLFF. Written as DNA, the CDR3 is TGCAGTGCTAGAGAGGCAGCTAATGAAAAACTGTTTTTT.

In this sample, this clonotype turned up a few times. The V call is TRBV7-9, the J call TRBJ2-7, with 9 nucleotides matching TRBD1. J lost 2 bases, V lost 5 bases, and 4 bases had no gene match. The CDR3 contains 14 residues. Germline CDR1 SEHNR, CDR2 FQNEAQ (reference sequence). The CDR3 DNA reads TGTGCCAGCAGCACGGGACAGGGAACCTACGAGCAGTACTTC. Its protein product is CASSTGQGTYEQYF.

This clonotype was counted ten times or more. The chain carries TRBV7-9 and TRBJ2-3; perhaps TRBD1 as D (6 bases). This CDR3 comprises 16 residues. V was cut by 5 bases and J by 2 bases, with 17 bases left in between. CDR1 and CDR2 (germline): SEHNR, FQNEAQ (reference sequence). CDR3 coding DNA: TGTGCCAGCAGCGGCAGAATGAGGGGGATCACAGATACGCAGTATTTT. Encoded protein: CASSGRMRGITDTQYF.

CDR3 nucleotide sequence: TGCAGTGCTAGAGATTACGGGACAGGGGAACGGGAGCAGTACGTC. As protein: CSARDYGTGEREQYV. This chain uses TRBV20-1 with TRBJ2-7, with TRBD1 identical over 10 bases. Trimming removed 0 bases from V and 7 bases from J; junction bases left unmatched: 9. Germline V lookup: CDR1 DFQATT, CDR2 SNEGSKA (reference sequence). This CDR3 spans 15 amino acids.

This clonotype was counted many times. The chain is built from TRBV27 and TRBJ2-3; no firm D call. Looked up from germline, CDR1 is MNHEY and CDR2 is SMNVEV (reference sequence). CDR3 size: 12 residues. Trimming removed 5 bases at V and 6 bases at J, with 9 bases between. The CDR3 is CASSPQSDTQYF. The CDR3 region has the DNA TGTGCCAGCAGTCCCCAGTCGGATACGCAGTATTTT.

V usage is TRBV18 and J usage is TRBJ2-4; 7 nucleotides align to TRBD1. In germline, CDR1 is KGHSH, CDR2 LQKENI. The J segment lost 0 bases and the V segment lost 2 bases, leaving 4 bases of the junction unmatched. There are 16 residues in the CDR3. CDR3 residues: CASSPLGQLAKNIQYF. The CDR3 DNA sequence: TGTGCCAGCTCACCATTGGGACAGCTAGCCAAAAACATTCAGTACTTC.

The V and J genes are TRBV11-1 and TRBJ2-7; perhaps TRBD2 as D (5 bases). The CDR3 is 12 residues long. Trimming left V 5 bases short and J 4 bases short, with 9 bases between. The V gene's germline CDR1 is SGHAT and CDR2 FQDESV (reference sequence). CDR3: CASSPEGYEQYV. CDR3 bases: TGTGCCAGCAGCCCAGAGGGTTACGAGCAGTACGTC.

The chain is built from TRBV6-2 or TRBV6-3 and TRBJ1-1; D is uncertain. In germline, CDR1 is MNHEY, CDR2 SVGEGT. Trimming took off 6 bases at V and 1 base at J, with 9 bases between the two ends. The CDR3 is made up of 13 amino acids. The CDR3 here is CASRSRANTEAFF. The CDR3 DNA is TGTGCCAGCAGGTCGCGAGCGAACACTGAAGCTTTCTTT.

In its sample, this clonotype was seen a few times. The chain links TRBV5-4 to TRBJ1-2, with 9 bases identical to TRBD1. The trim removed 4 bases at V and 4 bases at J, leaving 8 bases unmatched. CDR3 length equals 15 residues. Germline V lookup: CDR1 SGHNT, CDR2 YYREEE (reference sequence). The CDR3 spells CASSIQGASSYGYTF. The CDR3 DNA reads TGTGCCAGCAGCATACAGGGGGCCAGTAGCTATGGCTACACCTTC.

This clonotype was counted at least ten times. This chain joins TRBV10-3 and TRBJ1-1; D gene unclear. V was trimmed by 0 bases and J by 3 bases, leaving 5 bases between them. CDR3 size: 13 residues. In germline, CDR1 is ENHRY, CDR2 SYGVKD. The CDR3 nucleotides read TGTGCCATCAGTGAGTCCCGGGACACTGAAGCTTTCTTT. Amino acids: CAISESRDTEAFF.

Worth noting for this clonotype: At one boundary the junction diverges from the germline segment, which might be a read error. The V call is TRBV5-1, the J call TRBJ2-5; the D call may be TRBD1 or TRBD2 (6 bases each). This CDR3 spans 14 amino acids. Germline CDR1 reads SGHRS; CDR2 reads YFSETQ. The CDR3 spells CASSLPGAGETPYF. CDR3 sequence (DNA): TGCGCCAGCAGCTTGCCGGGGGCCGGGGAGACCCCGTACTTC.

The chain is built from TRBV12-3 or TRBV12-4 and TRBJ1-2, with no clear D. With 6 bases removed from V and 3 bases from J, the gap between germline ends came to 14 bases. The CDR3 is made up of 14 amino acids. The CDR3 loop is CASRPGPSDYGYTF. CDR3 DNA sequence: TGTGCCAGCAGACCCGGTCCTTCTGACTATGGCTACACCTTC.

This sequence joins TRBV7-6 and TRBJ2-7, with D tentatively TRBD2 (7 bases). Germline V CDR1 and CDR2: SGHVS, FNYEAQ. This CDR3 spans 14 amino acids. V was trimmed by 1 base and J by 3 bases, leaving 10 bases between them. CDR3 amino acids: CASSLGGGLYEQYV. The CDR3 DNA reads TGTGCCAGCAGCTTAGGGGGGGGCCTCTACGAGCAGTACGTC.

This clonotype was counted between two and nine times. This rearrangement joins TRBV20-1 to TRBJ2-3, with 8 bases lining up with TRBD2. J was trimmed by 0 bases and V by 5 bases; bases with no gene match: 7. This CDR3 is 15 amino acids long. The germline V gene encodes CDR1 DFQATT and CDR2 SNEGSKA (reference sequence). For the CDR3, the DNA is TGCAGTGCTCCCTTAGCGGGGATAAGCACAGATACGCAGTATTTT. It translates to CSAPLAGISTDTQYF.

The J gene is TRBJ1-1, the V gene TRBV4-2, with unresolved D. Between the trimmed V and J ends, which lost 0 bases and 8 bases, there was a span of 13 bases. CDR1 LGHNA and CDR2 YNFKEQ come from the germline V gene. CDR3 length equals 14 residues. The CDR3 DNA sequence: TGTGCCAGCAGCCAAGAGGGAAAAGGTGAGGAAGCTTTCTTT. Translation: CASSQEGKGEEAFF.